This is a list of T cell receptor beta chains from one sample in a study of early T cells in non-severe SARS-CoV-2 infection. One entry per CDR3 protein results from TCRdb running MiXCR on the 5' RACE reads. This table has about 64,000 distinct CDR3 sequences, 13% appearing once. The sequenced material came from whole blood. Receptor source: an adult who was a healthcare worker with PCR-confirmed SARS-CoV-2 infection or an uninfected control (not recorded which). Both conserved end residues are part of each CDR3. A D gene is named only where the DNA matches it firmly. Clone size is given for some rows only: seen once, a few or many times, or a class if the clone is expanded.

v_call: TRBV7-3
cdr3_length: 15
clone_size: many
j_call: TRBJ2-5
d_call: TRBD1
cdr3_aa: CASSLGRDRVETQYF
cdr3_nt: TGTGCCAGCAGCTTGGGTCGGGACAGGGTGGAGACCCAGTACTTC

v_call: TRBV20-1
cdr3_length: 15
clone_size: NA
j_call: TRBJ1-6
d_call: TRBD1
cdr3_aa: CSAATRTGQNSPLHF
cdr3_nt: TGCAGTGCAGCAACCCGGACAGGGCAGAATTCACCCCTCCACTTT

v_call: TRBV15
cdr3_length: 13
clone_size: few
j_call: TRBJ1-1
d_call: NA
cdr3_aa: CATGPGLYTEAFF
cdr3_nt: TGTGCCACCGGACCGGGGCTCTACACTGAAGCTTTCTTT

v_call: TRBV2
cdr3_length: 13
clone_size: many
j_call: TRBJ1-1
d_call: NA
cdr3_aa: CASKQGRNTEAFF
cdr3_nt: TGTGCCAGTAAACAGGGACGGAACACTGAAGCTTTCTTT

v_call: TRBV19
cdr3_length: 12
clone_size: many
j_call: TRBJ2-1
d_call: NA
cdr3_aa: CASTFTGGEQFF
cdr3_nt: TGTGCCAGTACCTTCACCGGAGGTGAGCAGTTCTTC

v_call: TRBV7-2
cdr3_length: 15
clone_size: few
j_call: TRBJ1-4
d_call: TRBD1
cdr3_aa: CASSARTGGLEKLFF
cdr3_nt: TGTGCCAGCAGCGCCCGGACAGGAGGACTTGAAAAACTGTTTTTT

v_call: TRBV25-1
cdr3_length: 12
clone_size: NA
j_call: TRBJ2-7
d_call: TRBD1
cdr3_aa: CASRQGGYEQYF
cdr3_nt: TGTGCCAGCAGACAGGGGGGCTACGAGCAGTACTTC

v_call: TRBV4-2
cdr3_length: 14
clone_size: NA
j_call: TRBJ1-2
d_call: NA
cdr3_aa: CASSQERGDYGFTF
cdr3_nt: TGTGCCAGCAGCCAAGAAAGGGGAGACTATGGCTTCACCTTC

v_call: TRBV11-3
cdr3_length: 14
clone_size: NA
j_call: TRBJ2-1
d_call: NA
cdr3_aa: CASSPRDGGQEQFF
cdr3_nt: TGTGCCAGCAGCCCCAGAGATGGGGGGCAGGAGCAGTTCTTC

v_call: TRBV5-1
cdr3_length: 16
clone_size: NA
j_call: TRBJ1-2
d_call: TRBD1
cdr3_aa: CASSTGQLPTNYGYTF
cdr3_nt: TGCGCCAGCAGCACGGGACAGCTCCCTACTAACTATGGCTACACCTTC

v_call: TRBV2
cdr3_length: 13
clone_size: many
j_call: TRBJ2-7
d_call: NA
cdr3_aa: CASSDWTAAEQYF
cdr3_nt: TGTGCCAGCAGTGATTGGACTGCCGCCGAGCAGTACTTC

v_call: TRBV4-3
cdr3_length: 14
clone_size: many
j_call: TRBJ2-7
d_call: TRBD1
cdr3_aa: CASSHRDRGYEQYF
cdr3_nt: TGCGCCAGCAGCCATCGGGACAGGGGCTACGAGCAGTACTTC

v_call: TRBV12-3/TRBV12-4
cdr3_length: 14
clone_size: many
j_call: TRBJ1-1
d_call: NA
cdr3_aa: CASRAGRSNTEAFF
cdr3_nt: TGTGCCAGCAGGGCAGGGAGGTCGAACACTGAAGCTTTCTTT

v_call: TRBV11-2
cdr3_length: 14
clone_size: many
j_call: TRBJ2-2
d_call: NA
cdr3_aa: CASSRPKQTGELFF
cdr3_nt: TGTGCCAGCAGTCGACCCAAGCAGACCGGGGAGCTGTTTTTT

v_call: TRBV6-1
cdr3_length: 15
clone_size: many
j_call: TRBJ1-5
d_call: NA
cdr3_aa: CASRASRVLHQPQHF
cdr3_nt: TGTGCCAGCAGGGCGAGTAGAGTGTTGCATCAGCCCCAGCATTTT

v_call: TRBV2
cdr3_length: 15
clone_size: many
j_call: TRBJ2-3
d_call: NA
cdr3_aa: CATTTPAEKLDTQYF
cdr3_nt: TGTGCCACCACAACCCCAGCGGAGAAGCTTGATACGCAGTATTTT

v_call: TRBV29-1
cdr3_length: 13
clone_size: many
j_call: TRBJ1-4
d_call: NA
cdr3_aa: CSVGARGNEKLFF
cdr3_nt: TGCAGCGTTGGTGCGAGAGGGAACGAAAAACTGTTTTTT

v_call: TRBV4-1
cdr3_length: 14
clone_size: many
j_call: TRBJ1-6
d_call: TRBD1
cdr3_aa: CASSRTGDGSPLHF
cdr3_nt: TGCGCCAGCAGCCGTACAGGGGACGGGTCACCCCTCCACTTT

v_call: TRBV29-1
cdr3_length: 12
clone_size: NA
j_call: TRBJ1-1
d_call: TRBD1
cdr3_aa: CSVSQGAAEAFF
cdr3_nt: TGCAGCGTGTCTCAGGGGGCAGCTGAAGCTTTCTTT

v_call: TRBV9
cdr3_length: 14
clone_size: few
j_call: TRBJ1-2
d_call: TRBD1
cdr3_aa: CASSADRGRGGYTF
cdr3_nt: TGTGCCAGCAGCGCCGACAGGGGGCGGGGTGGCTACACCTTC

v_call: TRBV5-8
cdr3_length: 13
clone_size: many
j_call: TRBJ2-7
d_call: NA
cdr3_aa: CASSFAASYEQYF
cdr3_nt: TGTGCCAGCAGCTTCGCAGCCTCCTACGAGCAGTACTTC

v_call: TRBV10-1
cdr3_length: 14
clone_size: NA
j_call: TRBJ2-3
d_call: NA
cdr3_aa: CASSIGGLQDTQYF
cdr3_nt: TGCGCCAGCAGTATCGGGGGGCTCCAAGATACGCAGTATTTT

v_call: TRBV7-9
cdr3_length: 12
clone_size: NA
j_call: TRBJ2-1
d_call: NA
cdr3_aa: CASSSEVNEQFF
cdr3_nt: TGTGCCAGCAGCTCGGAAGTCAATGAGCAGTTCTTC

v_call: TRBV20-1
cdr3_length: 14
clone_size: few
j_call: TRBJ1-4
d_call: NA
cdr3_aa: CSASGGGRNEKLFF
cdr3_nt: TGCAGTGCTAGCGGGGGGGGCCGAAATGAAAAACTGTTTTTT

v_call: TRBV11-2
cdr3_length: 18
clone_size: few
j_call: TRBJ2-1
d_call: TRBD1
cdr3_aa: CASSLDEVRTGLYNEQFF
cdr3_nt: TGTGCCAGCAGCTTAGATGAGGTTAGGACAGGTCTTTACAATGAGCAGTTCTTC

v_call: TRBV12-3/TRBV12-4
cdr3_length: 13
clone_size: NA
j_call: TRBJ1-1
d_call: NA
cdr3_aa: CASGGVPITEAFF
cdr3_nt: TGTGCCTCTGGGGGCGTACCCATAACTGAAGCTTTCTTT

v_call: TRBV9
cdr3_length: 15
clone_size: few
j_call: TRBJ1-1
d_call: NA
cdr3_aa: CASSRTSQGASEAFF
cdr3_nt: TGTGCCAGCAGCCGAACTAGTCAAGGGGCATCAGAAGCTTTCTTT

v_call: TRBV18
cdr3_length: 17
clone_size: NA
j_call: TRBJ1-1
d_call: NA
cdr3_aa: CASSPSQAEVMNTEAFF
cdr3_nt: TGTGCCAGCTCACCATCCCAGGCCGAGGTAATGAACACTGAAGCTTTCTTT

v_call: TRBV7-3
cdr3_length: 14
clone_size: many
j_call: TRBJ2-1
d_call: TRBD2
cdr3_aa: CASSQPGLANEQFF
cdr3_nt: TGTGCCAGCAGCCAGCCGGGACTAGCCAATGAGCAGTTCTTC

v_call: TRBV3-1
cdr3_length: 16
clone_size: few
j_call: TRBJ2-7
d_call: NA
cdr3_aa: CASSQDLATLAYEQYF
cdr3_nt: TGTGCCAGCAGCCAAGATCTAGCAACTCTGGCCTACGAGCAGTACTTC

v_call: TRBV3-1
cdr3_length: 15
clone_size: NA
j_call: TRBJ2-1
d_call: NA
cdr3_aa: CASSQDPSGPNEQFF
cdr3_nt: TGTGCCAGCAGCCAAGATCCAAGCGGACCCAATGAGCAGTTCTTC

v_call: TRBV12-3/TRBV12-4
cdr3_length: 14
clone_size: few
j_call: TRBJ1-6
d_call: TRBD1
cdr3_aa: CASGRDRQNSPLHF
cdr3_nt: TGTGCCAGCGGCCGGGACAGGCAAAATTCACCCCTCCACTTT

v_call: TRBV7-8
cdr3_length: 14
clone_size: NA
j_call: TRBJ1-1
d_call: NA
cdr3_aa: CASSWDGLNTEAFF
cdr3_nt: TGTGCCAGCAGCTGGGACGGCTTGAACACTGAAGCTTTCTTT

v_call: TRBV21-1
cdr3_length: 16
clone_size: NA
j_call: TRBJ2-1
d_call: NA
cdr3_aa: CASSKALRTGFNEQFF
cdr3_nt: TGTGCCAGCAGCAAAGCGCTGAGGACAGGGTTCAATGAGCAGTTCTTC

v_call: TRBV7-9
cdr3_length: 14
clone_size: few
j_call: TRBJ1-3
d_call: NA
cdr3_aa: CASSLVGSGNTIYF
cdr3_nt: TGTGCCAGCAGCTTAGTAGGAAGTGGAAACACCATATATTTT

v_call: TRBV7-2
cdr3_length: 14
clone_size: NA
j_call: TRBJ1-5
d_call: TRBD1
cdr3_aa: CASSPGGEVQPQHF
cdr3_nt: TGTGCCAGCAGCCCAGGGGGCGAGGTGCAGCCCCAGCATTTT